This T cell receptor beta chain was recorded in a study of TIL therapy for anti-PD-1-resistant metastatic lung cancer. Study information: Tumors were harvested before any PD-1/PD-L1 blockade. By whole-exome sequencing, median non-synonymous tumor mutation burden was over 1.2 mutations per megabase.

The immunoSEQ assay was v3. Generated by immunoSEQ multiplex PCR, the TCRdb table keeps only in-frame clones and is missing some. The profile covers approximately 50,000 clones, with 80% to 90% appearing a single time and less than 3.5% taken by the ten largest. Time point meaning: pre-treatment sample, taken before nivolumab and TIL therapy. The CDR3 is made up of 12 amino acids. Per the germline V gene, CDR1 is SQVTM and CDR2 is ANQGSEA. V lost 8 bases to trimming and J lost 3 bases; unmatched junction nucleotides: 4. The V and J genes are TRBV29-1 and TRBJ2-7; TRBD2 agrees at 10 bases. This TCR was recovered from a person aged 25 to 85 with non-small cell lung cancer. The specimen comprised blood, sampled at baseline. The CDR3 coding sequence is TGCAGCACCTGGACTAGCGGCTACGAGCAGTACTTC. Its translation is CSTWTSGYEQYF.